Listed below are T cell receptor beta chains from one sample, sequenced in a study of PD-L1 blockade in urothelial cancer. Profiling relied on immunoSEQ multiplex PCR, and the TCRdb table lists in-frame clones only, not all of them. Of 33,000 or so clones detected, about 80% appear once; the ten largest clones hold around 3.4%. Here the sequenced sample was PBMCs, taken around atezolizumab (anti-PD-L1) treatment. All receptors derive from a man between 65 and 85 years old with urothelial cancer. Both conserved end residues are part of each CDR3. A D gene is named only where the DNA matches it firmly. The size of a clone is reported for some rows only, either as once, few or many, or as a class for expanded clones.

j_call | v_call | d_call | clone_size | cdr3_length | cdr3_aa | cdr3_nt
TRBJ1-4 | TRBV27 | - | few | 15 | CASSPYLPAGEKLFF | TGTGCCAGCAGTCCTTACTTACCCGCGGGGGAAAAACTGTTTTTT
TRBJ2-7 | TRBV4-2 | TRBD2 | once | 15 | CASSPGLAGGDEQYF | TGTGCCAGCAGCCCCGGACTAGCGGGAGGAGACGAGCAGTACTTC
TRBJ2-1 | TRBV27 | TRBD1 | - | 16 | CASSLWVGTGRNEQFF | TGTGCCAGCAGTTTATGGGTTGGGACAGGGAGGAATGAGCAGTTCTTC
TRBJ2-1 | TRBV19 | TRBD2 | - | 17 | CASSLELSAGDPNEQFF | TGTGCCAGTAGTCTAGAACTTTCCGCGGGGGATCCCAATGAGCAGTTCTTC
TRBJ1-5 | TRBV9 | - | - | 13 | CASSVDHNQPQHF | TGTGCCAGCAGCGTAGATCACAATCAGCCCCAGCATTTT
TRBJ1-6 | TRBV14 | - | once | 15 | CASSQSAGTNSPLHF | TGTGCCAGCAGCCAGTCAGCAGGAACTAATTCACCCCTCCACTTT
TRBJ2-6 | TRBV4-3 | TRBD1 | - | 18 | CASSQDSAGGSGANVLTF | TGCGCCAGCAGCCAAGATTCGGCAGGGGGCTCTGGGGCCAACGTCCTGACTTTC
TRBJ2-1 | TRBV18 | TRBD2 | - | 16 | CASSPPASGRAVEQFF | TGTGCCAGCTCACCACCGGCTAGCGGGAGGGCCGTCGAGCAGTTCTTC
TRBJ2-6 | TRBV5-1 | - | - | 15 | CASRVQAAGANVLTF | TGCGCCAGCAGGGTACAGGCAGCTGGGGCCAACGTCCTGACTTTC
TRBJ1-2 | TRBV11-2 | - | few | 16 | CASSLSGVASNYGYTF | TGTGCCAGCAGCTTATCAGGGGTTGCCTCTAACTATGGCTACACCTTC
TRBJ1-2 | TRBV19 | - | - | 15 | CASSIDPRGNYGYTF | TGTGCCAGTAGTATAGATCCCCGGGGTAACTATGGCTACACCTTC
TRBJ2-2 | TRBV7-9 | - | - | 13 | CASSSFIGGELFF | TGTGCCAGCAGCTCCTTCATCGGCGGGGAGCTGTTTTTT